This TCR beta chain was found in a study of T cells after yellow fever vaccination. TCRdb used MiXCR to reprocess the 5' RACE reads, holding one entry per CDR3 protein. Of just under 600,000 distinct CDR3 sequences in the sample, 13% were seen once. The CDR3 is made up of 13 amino acids. The germline gives CDR1 GTSNPN, CDR2 SVGIG (reference sequence). V was cut by 5 bases and J by 0 bases, with 11 bases left in between. The rearrangement joins TRBV30 to TRBJ2-7; D not resolved. Sequenced material: PBMCs, taken on the day of the yellow fever booster vaccination. This receptor was obtained from a man aged 25 to 45 who received the YFV17D yellow fever vaccine. The CDR3 nucleotides read TGTGCCTGGCAGAGGACGCTCTCCTACGAGCAGTACTTC. Amino acid sequence: CAWQRTLSYEQYF. The full variable domain, in which reference TRBV30 and TRBJ2-7 provide the parts outside the CDR3, is SQTIHQWPATLVQPVGSPLSLECTVEGTSNPNLYWYRQAAGRGLQLLFYSVGIGQISSEVPQNLSASRPQDRQFILSSKKLLLSDSGFYLCAWQRTLSYEQYFGPGTRLTVT.